The 6 T cell receptor beta chains below all came from one sample that was sequenced in a study of tissue T cells after allogeneic stem cell transplantation. Here immunoSEQ multiplex PCR was the method, and the copy in TCRdb shows in-frame clones only, minus some. This sample has about 20,000 clones; over 60% occur once, and the top ten carry about 0.63%. Sequences were obtained from spleen. Source of these receptors: a female BALB/c mouse in good health. The MHC haplotype of the strain is H2-d.

A note on this clone: Gene names refer to mouse genes. The read ends 1 residue shy of where the CDR3 ends; the end is completed using the germline J gene. The V and J genes are TRBV16 and TRBJ1-4; D may be TRBD1 (6 bases). Trimming removed 8 bases at V and 3 bases at J, with 10 bases between. Germline assignment: CDR1 SGHSA and CDR2 FRNQAP. CDR3 length: 13 amino acids. CDR3 DNA, as far as it was read: TGTGCAAGCCGGGACAAAACCAACGAAAGATTATTT. Translating gives CASRDKTNERLF. The complete CDR3 reads CASRDKTNERLFF.

With respect to this clone: Gene names and germline refer to mouse. The read comes to an end 1 residue before the CDR3 does, leaving the germline J gene to fill in the end. The V gene is TRBV13-1, the J gene TRBJ2-3; a possible D gene is TRBD1 (6 bases). Trimming took off 6 bases at V and 2 bases at J, with 10 bases between the two ends. Germline CDR1 and CDR2: NSHNY and SYGAGN. The CDR3 totals 13 residues. Partial CDR3 DNA: TGTGCCAGCAAACAGGGCGATGCAGAAACGCTGTAT. It codes for CASKQGDAETLY. From start to end, the CDR3 is CASKQGDAETLYF.

Points on this clone: Mouse names are used for the genes. The read finishes 1 residue shy of the CDR3 end, and the germline J gene is used to complete it. The rearrangement joins TRBV5 to TRBJ1-1, with D perhaps matching TRBD1 (6 bases). Germline values: CDR1 LGHNA, CDR2 YNLKQL (reference sequence). Trimming removed 4 bases at V and 9 bases at J, with 12 bases between. This CDR3 is built from 12 residues. The CDR3 loop reads CASSPRDKKVFF. Incomplete CDR3 DNA: TGTGCCAGCAGCCCCCGGGACAAGAAAGTCTTC.

Comment on this clone: Gene names are the mouse ones. Read data end 1 residue before the CDR3 end; the end is taken from the germline J gene. V usage is TRBV13-1 and J usage is TRBJ2-7, with 10 bases fitting TRBD2. Trimming removed 7 bases from V and 4 bases from J; junction bases left unmatched: 8. CDR3 length: 14 amino acids. The germline V gene encodes CDR1 NSHNY and CDR2 SYGAGN. CDR3 region: CASGATGGLYEQYF. Incomplete CDR3 DNA: TGTGCCAGCGGGGCGACTGGGGGGCTTTATGAACAGTAC.

A note on this clone: Germline and genes: mouse. The read gets to within 1 residue of the CDR3 end, and the germline J gene fills in the rest. The chain uses TRBV29 and TRBJ2-5; the D is unclear. The CDR3 runs 11 residues. Trimming left V 1 base short and J 6 bases short, with 2 bases between. Germline V gene lookup returns CDR1 MSHET and CDR2 SYDVDS. CDR3 amino acids: CASSLYDTQYF. The sequenced CDR3 bases are TGTGCTAGCAGTTTATATGACACCCAGTAC.

Regarding this clone: Here the gene names and germline are mouse. The CDR3 end falls 1 residue outside the read, so it is completed with the germline J gene. This sequence joins TRBV29 and TRBJ1-4; TRBD1 matches 7 bases. Trimming cost V 5 bases and J 5 bases; bases outside gene matches: 5. The germline V gene has CDR1 MSHET and CDR2 SYDVDS. The CDR3 runs 14 residues. Here the CDR3 reads CASSPGQKNERLFF. CDR3 bases read: TGTGCTAGCAGTCCGGGACAGAAAAACGAAAGATTATTT.